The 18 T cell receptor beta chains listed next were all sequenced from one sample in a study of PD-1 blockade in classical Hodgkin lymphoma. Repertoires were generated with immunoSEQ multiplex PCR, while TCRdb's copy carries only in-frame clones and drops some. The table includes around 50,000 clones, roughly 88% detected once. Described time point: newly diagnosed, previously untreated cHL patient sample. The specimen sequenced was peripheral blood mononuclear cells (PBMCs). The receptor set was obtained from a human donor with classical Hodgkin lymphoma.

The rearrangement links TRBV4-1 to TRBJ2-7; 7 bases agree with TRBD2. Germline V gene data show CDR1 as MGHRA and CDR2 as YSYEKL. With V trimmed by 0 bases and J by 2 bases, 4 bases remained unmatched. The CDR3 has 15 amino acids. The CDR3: CASSQDWSGTYEQYV. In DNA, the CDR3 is TGCGCCAGCAGCCAAGATTGGAGCGGGACCTACGAGCAGTACGTC.

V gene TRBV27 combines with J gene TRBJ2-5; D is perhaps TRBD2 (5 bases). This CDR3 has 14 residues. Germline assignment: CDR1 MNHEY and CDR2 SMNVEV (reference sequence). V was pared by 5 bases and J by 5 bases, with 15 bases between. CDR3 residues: CASSKRDVWETQYF. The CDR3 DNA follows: TGTGCCAGCAGTAAACGGGATGTGTGGGAGACCCAGTACTTC.

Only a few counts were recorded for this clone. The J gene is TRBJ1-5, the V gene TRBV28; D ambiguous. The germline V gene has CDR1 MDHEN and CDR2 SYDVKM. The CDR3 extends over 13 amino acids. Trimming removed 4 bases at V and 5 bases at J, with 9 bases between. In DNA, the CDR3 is TGTGCCAGCAGTTCGAGGACCTATCAGCCCCAGCATTTT. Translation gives CASSSRTYQPQHF.

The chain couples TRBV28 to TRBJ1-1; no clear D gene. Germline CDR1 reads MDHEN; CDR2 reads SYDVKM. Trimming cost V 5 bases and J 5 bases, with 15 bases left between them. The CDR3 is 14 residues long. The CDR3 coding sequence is TGTGCCAGCAGTAAGCCGGGCGTGAGTACTGAAGCTTTCTTT. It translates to CASSKPGVSTEAFF.

DNA of the CDR3: TGTGCCAGCAGCTTGGCAGGGGCCGGGGAGCTGTTTTTT. Residues: CASSLAGAGELFF. This chain connects TRBV13 to TRBJ2-2; tentative D call: TRBD1 (6 bases). V was trimmed by 3 bases and J by 6 bases, leaving 8 bases between them. The CDR3 totals 13 residues. Germline V gene lookup returns CDR1 PRHDT and CDR2 FYEKMQ (reference sequence). Filled out from reference TRBV13 and TRBJ2-2, the complete variable domain reads AAGVIQSPRHLIKEKRETATLKCYPIPRHDTVYWYQQGPGQDPQFLISFYEKMQSDKGSIPDRFSAQQFSDYHSELNMSSLELGDSALYFCASSLAGAGELFFGEGSRLTVL.

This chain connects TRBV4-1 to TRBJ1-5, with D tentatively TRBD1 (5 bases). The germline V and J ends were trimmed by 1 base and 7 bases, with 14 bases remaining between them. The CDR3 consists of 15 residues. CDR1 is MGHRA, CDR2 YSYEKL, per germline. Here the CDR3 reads CASSQVIGAEQPQHF. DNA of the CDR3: TGCGCCAGCAGCCAAGTTATAGGGGCGGAACAGCCCCAGCATTTT.

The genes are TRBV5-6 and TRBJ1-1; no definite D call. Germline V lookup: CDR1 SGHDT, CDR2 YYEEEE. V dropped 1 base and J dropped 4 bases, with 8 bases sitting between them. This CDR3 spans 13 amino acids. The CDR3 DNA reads TGTGCCAGCAGCTTGAGTCGAGGCACTGAAGCTTTCTTT. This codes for CASSLSRGTEAFF.

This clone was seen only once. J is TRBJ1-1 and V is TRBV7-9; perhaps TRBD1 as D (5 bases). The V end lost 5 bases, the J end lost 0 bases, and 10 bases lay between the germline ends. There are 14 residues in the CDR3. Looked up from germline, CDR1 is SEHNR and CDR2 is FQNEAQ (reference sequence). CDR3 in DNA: TGTGCCAGCAGCGCGGGACGCATGAACACTGAAGCTTTCTTT. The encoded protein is CASSAGRMNTEAFF.

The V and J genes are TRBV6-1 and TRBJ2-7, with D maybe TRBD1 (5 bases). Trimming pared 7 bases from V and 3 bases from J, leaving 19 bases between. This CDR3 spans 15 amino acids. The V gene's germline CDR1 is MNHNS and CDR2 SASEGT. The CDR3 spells CASILQGGTGYEQYV. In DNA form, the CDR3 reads TGTGCCAGCATCCTCCAGGGTGGCACCGGCTACGAGCAGTACGTC.

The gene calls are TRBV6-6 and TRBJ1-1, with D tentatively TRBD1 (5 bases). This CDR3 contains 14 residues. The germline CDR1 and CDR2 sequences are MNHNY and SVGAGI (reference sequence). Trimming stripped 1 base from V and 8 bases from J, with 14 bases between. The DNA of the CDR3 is TGTGCCAGCAGTTACTTAGTGGGACGGCTAGAAGCTTTCTTT. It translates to CASSYLVGRLEAFF.

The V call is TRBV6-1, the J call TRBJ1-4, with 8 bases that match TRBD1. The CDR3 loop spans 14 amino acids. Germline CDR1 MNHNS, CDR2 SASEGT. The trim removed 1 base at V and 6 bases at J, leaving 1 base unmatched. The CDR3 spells CASSEGTGYEKLFF. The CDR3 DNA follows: TGTGCCAGCAGTGAAGGGACAGGGTATGAAAAACTGTTTTTT.

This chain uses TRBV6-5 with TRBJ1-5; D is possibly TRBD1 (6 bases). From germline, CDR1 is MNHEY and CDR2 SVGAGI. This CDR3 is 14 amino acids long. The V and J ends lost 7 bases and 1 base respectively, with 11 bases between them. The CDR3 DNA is TGTGCCAGCAAAGGCAGGGGAAGCAATCAGCCCCAGCATTTT. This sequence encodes CASKGRGSNQPQHF.

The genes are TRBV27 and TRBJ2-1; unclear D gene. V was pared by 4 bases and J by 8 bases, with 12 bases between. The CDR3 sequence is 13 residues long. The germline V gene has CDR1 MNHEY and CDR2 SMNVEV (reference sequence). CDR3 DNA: TGTGCCAGCAGTTCCCTCCCCGGTCATGAGCAGTTCTTC. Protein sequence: CASSSLPGHEQFF.

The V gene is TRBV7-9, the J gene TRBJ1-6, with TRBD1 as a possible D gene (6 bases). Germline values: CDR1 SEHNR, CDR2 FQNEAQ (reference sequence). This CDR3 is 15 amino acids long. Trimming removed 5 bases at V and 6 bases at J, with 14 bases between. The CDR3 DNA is TGTGCCAGCAGCCTGGACAGTGGGATTAATTCACCCCTCCACTTT. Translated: CASSLDSGINSPLHF.

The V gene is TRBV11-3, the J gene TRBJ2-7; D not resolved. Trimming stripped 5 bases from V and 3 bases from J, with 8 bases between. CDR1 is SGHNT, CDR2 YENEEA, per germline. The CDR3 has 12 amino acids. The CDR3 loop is CASSADGYEQYF. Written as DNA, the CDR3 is TGTGCCAGCAGCGCAGACGGCTACGAGCAGTACTTC.

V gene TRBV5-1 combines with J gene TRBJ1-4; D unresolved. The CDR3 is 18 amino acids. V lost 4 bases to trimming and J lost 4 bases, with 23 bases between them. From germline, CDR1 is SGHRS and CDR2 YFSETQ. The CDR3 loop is CASSLYTADARFNEKLFF. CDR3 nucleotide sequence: TGCGCCAGCAGCCTATACACAGCGGACGCCCGATTTAATGAAAAACTGTTTTTT.

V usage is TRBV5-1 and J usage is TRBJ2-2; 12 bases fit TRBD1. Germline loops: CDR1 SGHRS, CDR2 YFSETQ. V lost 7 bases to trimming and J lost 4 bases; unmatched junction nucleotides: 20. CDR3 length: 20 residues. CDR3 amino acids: CASQNHPGQGAMSSTGELFF. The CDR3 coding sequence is TGCGCCAGCCAAAACCACCCGGGACAGGGGGCCATGTCGAGCACCGGGGAGCTGTTTTTT.

CDR3 residues: CASSTDTKGANVLTF. The DNA of the CDR3 is TGTGCCAGCAGTACCGACACGAAAGGGGCCAACGTCCTGACTTTC. This chain connects TRBV2 to TRBJ2-6; D not certain. Trimming left V 5 bases short and J 4 bases short, with 12 bases between. This CDR3 is built from 15 residues. Germline V gives CDR1 SNHLY, CDR2 FYNNEI.